The entry below gives a single T cell receptor beta chain sequence along with its context. TCRdb re-clonotyped the PCR reads via MiXCR. Of 30,000 to 40,000 clones listed, approximately 16% are singletons. The data derive from a study of metastatic and nonmetastatic thyroid tumors. The CDR3 runs 14 residues. Trimming removed 2 bases at V and 3 bases at J, with 14 bases between. From germline, CDR1 is DFQATT and CDR2 SNEGSKA (reference sequence). Patients underwent thyroid surgery, and none had received any treatment before it. This receptor was identified in a male donor with papillary thyroid cancer or a benign thyroid nodule (not recorded which). Some clones in this sample may be carry-over from other donors' samples. Source material: blood. V is TRBV20-1 and J is TRBJ2-7; no reliable D call. CDR3 coding DNA: TGCAGTGCTAGATTGCGGTGGAGTGGCTACGAGCAGTACTTC. Translated: CSARLRWSGYEQYF.